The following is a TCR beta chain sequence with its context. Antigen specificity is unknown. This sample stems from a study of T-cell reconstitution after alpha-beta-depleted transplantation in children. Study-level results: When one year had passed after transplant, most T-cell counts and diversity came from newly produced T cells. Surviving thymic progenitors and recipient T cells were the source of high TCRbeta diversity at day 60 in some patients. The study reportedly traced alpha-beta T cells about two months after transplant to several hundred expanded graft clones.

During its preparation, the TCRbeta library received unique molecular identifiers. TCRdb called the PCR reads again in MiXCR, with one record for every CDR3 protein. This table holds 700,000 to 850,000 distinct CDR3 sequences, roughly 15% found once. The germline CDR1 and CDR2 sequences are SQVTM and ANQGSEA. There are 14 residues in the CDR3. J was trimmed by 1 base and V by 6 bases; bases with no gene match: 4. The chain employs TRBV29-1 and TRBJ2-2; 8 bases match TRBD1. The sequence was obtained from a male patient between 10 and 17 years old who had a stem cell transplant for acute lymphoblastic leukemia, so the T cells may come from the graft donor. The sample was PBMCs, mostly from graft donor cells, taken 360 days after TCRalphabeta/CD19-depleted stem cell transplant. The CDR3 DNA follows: TGCAGCGTCTGGACAGGGCAGAACACCGGGGAGCTGTTTTTT. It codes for CSVWTGQNTGELFF.